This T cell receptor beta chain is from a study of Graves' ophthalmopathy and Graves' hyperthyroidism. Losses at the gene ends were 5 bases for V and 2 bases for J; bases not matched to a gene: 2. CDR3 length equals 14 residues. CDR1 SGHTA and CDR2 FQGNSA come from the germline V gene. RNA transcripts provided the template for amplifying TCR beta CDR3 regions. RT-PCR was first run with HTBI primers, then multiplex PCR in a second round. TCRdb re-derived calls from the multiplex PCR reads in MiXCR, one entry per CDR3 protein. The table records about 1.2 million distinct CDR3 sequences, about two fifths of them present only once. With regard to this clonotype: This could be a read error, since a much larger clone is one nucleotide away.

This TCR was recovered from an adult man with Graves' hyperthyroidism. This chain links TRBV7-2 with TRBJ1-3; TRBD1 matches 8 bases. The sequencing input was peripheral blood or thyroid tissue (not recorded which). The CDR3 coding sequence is TGTGCCAGCAGCGAACAGGGGGCTGGAAACACCATATATTTT. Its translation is CASSEQGAGNTIYF. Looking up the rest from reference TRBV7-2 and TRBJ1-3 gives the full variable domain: GAGVSQSPSNKVTEKGKDVELRCDPISGHTALYWYRQSLGQGLEFLIYFQGNSAPDKSGLPSDRFSAERTGGSVSTLTIQRTQQEDSAVYLCASSEQGAGNTIYFGEGSWLTVV.